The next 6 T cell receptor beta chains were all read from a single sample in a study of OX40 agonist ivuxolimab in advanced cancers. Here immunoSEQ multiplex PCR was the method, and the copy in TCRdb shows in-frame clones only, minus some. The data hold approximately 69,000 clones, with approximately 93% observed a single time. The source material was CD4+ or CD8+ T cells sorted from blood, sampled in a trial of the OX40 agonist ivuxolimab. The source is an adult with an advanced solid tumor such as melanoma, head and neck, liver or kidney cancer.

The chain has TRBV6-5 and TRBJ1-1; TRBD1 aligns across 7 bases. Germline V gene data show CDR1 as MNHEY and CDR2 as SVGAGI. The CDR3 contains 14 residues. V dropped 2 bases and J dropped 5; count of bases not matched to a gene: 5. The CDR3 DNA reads TGTGCCAGCAGTTACGACAGGGTTAGGACTGAAGCTTTCTTT. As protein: CASSYDRVRTEAFF.

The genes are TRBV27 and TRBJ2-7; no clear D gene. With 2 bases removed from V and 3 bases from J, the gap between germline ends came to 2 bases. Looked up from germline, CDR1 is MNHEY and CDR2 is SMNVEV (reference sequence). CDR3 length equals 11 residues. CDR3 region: CASSLGYEQYF. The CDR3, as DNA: TGTGCCAGCAGTTTAGGCTACGAGCAGTACTTC.

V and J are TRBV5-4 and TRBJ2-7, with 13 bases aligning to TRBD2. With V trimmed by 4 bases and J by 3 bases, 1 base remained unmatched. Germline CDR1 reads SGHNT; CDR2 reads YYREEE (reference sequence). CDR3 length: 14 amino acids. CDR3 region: CASSRTSGSYEQYF. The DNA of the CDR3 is TGTGCCAGCAGCCGGACTAGCGGGAGCTACGAGCAGTACTTC.

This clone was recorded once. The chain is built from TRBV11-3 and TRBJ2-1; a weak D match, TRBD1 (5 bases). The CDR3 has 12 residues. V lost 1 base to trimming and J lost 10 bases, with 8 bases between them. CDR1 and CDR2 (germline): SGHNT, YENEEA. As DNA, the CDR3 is TGTGCCAGCAGCTTAGGGGGCAAAGAGCAGTTCTTC. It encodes CASSLGGKEQFF.

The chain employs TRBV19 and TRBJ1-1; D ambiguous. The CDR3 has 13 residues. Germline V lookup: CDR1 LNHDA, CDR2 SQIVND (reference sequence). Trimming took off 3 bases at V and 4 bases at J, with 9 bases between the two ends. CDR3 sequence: CASSISRGTEAFF. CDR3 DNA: TGTGCCAGTAGTATCTCCCGTGGCACTGAAGCTTTCTTT.

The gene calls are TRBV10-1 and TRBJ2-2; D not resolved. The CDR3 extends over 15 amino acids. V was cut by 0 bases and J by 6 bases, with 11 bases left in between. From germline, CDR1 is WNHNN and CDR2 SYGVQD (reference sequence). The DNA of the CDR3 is TGCGCCAGCAGTGAGTCTAGGGTATCGGCCGGGGAGCTGTTTTTT. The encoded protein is CASSESRVSAGELFF.